The next 8 T cell receptor beta chains were all read from a single sample in a study of technical replicates of blood from several donors. Profiling relied on immunoSEQ multiplex PCR, and the TCRdb table lists in-frame clones only, not all of them. This sample has roughly 60,000 clones, with about nine tenths found just once. What was sequenced was PBMCs. These receptors originate from a human donor in good health. Some clones in this sample may be carry-over from other donors' samples.

V usage is TRBV19 and J usage is TRBJ1-1, with TRBD1 matching 9 bases. V shed 8 bases, J shed 1 base, and the junction held 5 bases outside the gene matches. Germline CDR1 is LNHDA and CDR2 is SQIVND (reference sequence). The CDR3 is made up of 14 amino acids. The CDR3 nucleotides are TGTGCCAGTTCACAGGGGGCCAGGAACACTGAAGCTTTCTTT. Its protein product is CASSQGARNTEAFF.

This chain connects TRBV28 to TRBJ1-1, with 8 bases identical to TRBD1. CDR3 length: 15 amino acids. V lost 5 bases to trimming and J lost 5 bases; unmatched junction nucleotides: 10. Germline V gives CDR1 MDHEN, CDR2 SYDVKM. The CDR3 DNA is TGTGCCAGCAGTGTACGAACAGGGGGGAGAACTGAAGCTTTCTTT. It yields the protein CASSVRTGGRTEAFF.

The chain has TRBV7-2 and TRBJ1-2; unclear D gene. Trimming pared 5 bases from V and 1 base from J, leaving 17 bases between. This CDR3 contains 16 residues. Germline assignment: CDR1 SGHTA and CDR2 FQGNSA. CDR3 in DNA: TGTGCCAGCAGCAACCCGGCCGGGGTGCTTAACTATGGCTACACCTTC. It codes for CASSNPAGVLNYGYTF.

With respect to this clone: The junction shows a germline mismatch at one end, possibly a read error. This sequence joins TRBV2 and TRBJ2-7, with TRBD2 as a possible D gene (5 bases). This CDR3 has 11 amino acids. Germline V lookup: CDR1 SNHLY, CDR2 FYNNEI. CDR3 residues: CASSHTTPTSF. In nucleotides, the CDR3 is TGTGCCAGCAGTCATACGACCCCAACTAGCTTC. The full variable domain, its missing parts supplied by reference TRBV2 and TRBJ2-7, is EPEVTQTPSHQVTQMGQEVILRCVPISNHLYFYWYRQILGQKVEFLVSFYNNEISEKSEIFDDQFSVERPDGSNFTLKIRSTKLEDSAMYFCASSHTTPTSFGPGTRLTVT.

This clone is classed as medium-sized (0.01 to 0.1%). The chain is built from TRBV7-3 and TRBJ1-2; 7 bases fit TRBD1. Per germline, CDR1 SGHTA and CDR2 FQGTGA. V was pared by 4 bases and J by 5 bases, with 7 bases of the junction left unmatched. The CDR3 extends over 14 amino acids. The CDR3 loop reads CASSSTGSPYGYTF. CDR3 DNA sequence: TGTGCCAGCAGCTCGACAGGGTCCCCGTATGGCTACACCTTC.

The chain combines TRBV7-8 with TRBJ2-2; D gene unclear. Germline-derived CDR1 and CDR2 are SGHVS and FQNEAQ. The CDR3 sequence is 15 residues long. The germline V and J ends were trimmed by 5 bases and 2 bases, with 12 bases remaining between them. The CDR3 sequence is CASSPALVNTGELFF. The CDR3 DNA reads as TGTGCCAGCAGCCCCGCGTTGGTCAACACCGGGGAGCTGTTTTTT. Full variable domain (outside the CDR3, taken from reference TRBV7-8 and TRBJ2-2): GAGVSQSPRYKVAKRGQDVALRCDPISGHVSLFWYQQALGQGPEFLTYFQNEAQLDKSGLPSDRFFAERPEGSVSTLKIQRTQQEDSAVYLCASSPALVNTGELFFGEGSRLTVL.

This chain links TRBV5-6 with TRBJ2-7; tentative D call: TRBD1 (6 bases). V was pared by 3 bases and J by 0 bases, with 13 bases between. Germline CDR1 reads SGHDT; CDR2 reads YYEEEE. The CDR3 loop spans 15 amino acids. The CDR3 spells CASSWATGFSYEQYF. CDR3 DNA: TGTGCCAGCAGCTGGGCTACAGGGTTCTCCTACGAGCAGTACTTC.

The V call is TRBV4-3, the J call TRBJ2-7, with D tentatively TRBD1 (5 bases). CDR1 LGHNA and CDR2 YSLEER come from the germline V gene. V lost 0 bases and J lost 5, with 14 bases in between. The CDR3 sequence is 15 residues long. As DNA, the CDR3 is TGCGCCAGCAGCCAAGATGGAAACAGGCTGAACGAGCAGTACTTC. It is translated as CASSQDGNRLNEQYF.